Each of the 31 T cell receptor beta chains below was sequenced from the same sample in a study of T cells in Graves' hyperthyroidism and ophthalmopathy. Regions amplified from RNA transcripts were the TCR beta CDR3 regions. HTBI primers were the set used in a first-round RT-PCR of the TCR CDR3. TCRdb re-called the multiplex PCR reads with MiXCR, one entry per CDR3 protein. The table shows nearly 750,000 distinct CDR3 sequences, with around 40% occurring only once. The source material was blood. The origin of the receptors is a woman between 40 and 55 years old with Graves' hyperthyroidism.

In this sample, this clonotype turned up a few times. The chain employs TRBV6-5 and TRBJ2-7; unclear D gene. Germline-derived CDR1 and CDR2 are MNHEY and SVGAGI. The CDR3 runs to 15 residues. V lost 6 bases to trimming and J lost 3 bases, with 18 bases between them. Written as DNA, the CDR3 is TGTGCCAGCAGATATCCCCATGGGCAAAGCTACGAGCAGTACTTC. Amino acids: CASRYPHGQSYEQYF.

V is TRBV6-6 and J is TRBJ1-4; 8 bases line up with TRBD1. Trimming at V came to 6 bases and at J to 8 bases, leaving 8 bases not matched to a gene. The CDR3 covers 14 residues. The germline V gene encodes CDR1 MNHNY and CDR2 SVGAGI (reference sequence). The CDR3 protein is CASRQPGGGEKLFF. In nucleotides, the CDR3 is TGTGCCAGCAGACAACCAGGGGGCGGGGAAAAACTGTTTTTT.

CDR3 bases: TGCAGTGCTGAAAAAGCGGACTATGAAGAGACCCAGTACTTC. It translates to CSAEKADYEETQYF. This rearrangement joins TRBV20-1 to TRBJ2-5, with D maybe TRBD2 (6 bases). In germline, CDR1 is DFQATT, CDR2 SNEGSKA (reference sequence). V dropped 5 bases and J dropped 3 bases, with 16 bases sitting between them. This CDR3 has 14 amino acids.

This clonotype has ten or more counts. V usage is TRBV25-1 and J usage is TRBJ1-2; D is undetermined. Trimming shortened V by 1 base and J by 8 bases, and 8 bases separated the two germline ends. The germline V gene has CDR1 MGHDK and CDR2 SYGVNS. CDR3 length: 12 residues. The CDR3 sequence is CASSESGIGYTF. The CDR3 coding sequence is TGTGCCAGCAGTGAATCTGGGATAGGCTACACCTTC.

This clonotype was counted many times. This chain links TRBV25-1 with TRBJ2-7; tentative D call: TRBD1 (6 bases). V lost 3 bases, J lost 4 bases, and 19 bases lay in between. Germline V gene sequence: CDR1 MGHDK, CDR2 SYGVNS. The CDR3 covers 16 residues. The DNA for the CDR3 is TGTGCCAGCAGTGAGCACGAGGGACACTGGGAGTACGAGCAGTACTTC. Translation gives CASSEHEGHWEYEQYF.

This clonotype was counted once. CDR3 sequence (DNA): TGCGCCAGCAGCCAAGATCGAGGGGTCAAGGCTGAAGCTTTCTTT. Translation: CASSQDRGVKAEAFF. The chain has TRBV4-3 and TRBJ1-1, with a tentative D call TRBD1 (5 bases). Germline CDR1 is LGHNA and CDR2 is YSLEER. The V and J ends lost 0 bases and 6 bases respectively, with 14 bases between them. This CDR3 region has 15 residues.

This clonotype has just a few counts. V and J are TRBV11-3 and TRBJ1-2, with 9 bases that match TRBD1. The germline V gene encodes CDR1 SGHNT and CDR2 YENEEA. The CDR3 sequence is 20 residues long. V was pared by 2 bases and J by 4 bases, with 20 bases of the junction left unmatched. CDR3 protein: CASSLRLGSGQGSRGYGYTF. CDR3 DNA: TGTGCCAGCAGCTTAAGGTTAGGTTCGGGACAGGGATCTCGCGGCTATGGCTACACCTTC.

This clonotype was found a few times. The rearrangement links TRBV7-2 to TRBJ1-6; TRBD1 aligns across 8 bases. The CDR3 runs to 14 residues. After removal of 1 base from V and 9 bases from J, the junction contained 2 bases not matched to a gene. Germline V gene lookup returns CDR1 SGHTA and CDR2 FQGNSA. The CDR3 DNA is TGTGCCAGCAGCTTAGGGACAGGGAGTTCACCCCTCCACTTT. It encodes CASSLGTGSSPLHF.

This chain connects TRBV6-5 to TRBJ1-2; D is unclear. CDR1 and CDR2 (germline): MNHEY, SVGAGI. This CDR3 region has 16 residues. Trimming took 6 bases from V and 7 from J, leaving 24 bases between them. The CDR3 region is CASSQSTDASYSGYTF. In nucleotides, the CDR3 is TGTGCCAGCAGCCAGAGCACCGACGCAAGCTACTCTGGCTACACCTTC.

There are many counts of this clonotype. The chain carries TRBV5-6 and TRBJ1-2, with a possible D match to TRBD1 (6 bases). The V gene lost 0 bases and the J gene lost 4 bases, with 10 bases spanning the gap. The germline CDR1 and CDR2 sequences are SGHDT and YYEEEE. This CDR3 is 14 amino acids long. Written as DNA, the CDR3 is TGTGCCAGCAGCTTGGACGGCAGGGGCTATGGCTACACCTTC. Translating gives CASSLDGRGYGYTF.

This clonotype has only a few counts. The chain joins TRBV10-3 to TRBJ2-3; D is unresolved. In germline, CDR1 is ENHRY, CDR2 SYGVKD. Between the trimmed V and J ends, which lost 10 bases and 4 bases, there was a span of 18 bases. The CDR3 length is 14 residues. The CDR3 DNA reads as TGTGCCACCAAGGAGTTCCCCGACTCAGATACGCAGTATTTT. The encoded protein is CATKEFPDSDTQYF.

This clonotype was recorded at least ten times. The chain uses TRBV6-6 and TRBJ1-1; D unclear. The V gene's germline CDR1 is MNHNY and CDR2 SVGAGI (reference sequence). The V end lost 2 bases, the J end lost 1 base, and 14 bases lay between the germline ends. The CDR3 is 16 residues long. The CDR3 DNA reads TGTGCCAGCAGTTACCTTCCGCGATGGGAGAACACTGAAGCTTTCTTT. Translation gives CASSYLPRWENTEAFF.

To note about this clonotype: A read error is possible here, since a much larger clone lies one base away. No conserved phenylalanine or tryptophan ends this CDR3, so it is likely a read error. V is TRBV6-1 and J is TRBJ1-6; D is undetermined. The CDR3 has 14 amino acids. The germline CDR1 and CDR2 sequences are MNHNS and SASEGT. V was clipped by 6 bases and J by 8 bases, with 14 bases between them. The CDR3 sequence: CASSLHLGDSPLHL. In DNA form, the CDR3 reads TGTGCCAGCAGCCTACACCTTGGGGATTCACCCCTCCACCTT.

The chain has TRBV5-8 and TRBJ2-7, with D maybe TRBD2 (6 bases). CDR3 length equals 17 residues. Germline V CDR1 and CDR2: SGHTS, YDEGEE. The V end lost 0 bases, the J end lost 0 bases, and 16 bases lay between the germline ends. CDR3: CASSLGQGRTVSYEQYF. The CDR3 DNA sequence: TGTGCCAGCAGCTTGGGACAAGGGAGGACTGTCTCCTACGAGCAGTACTTC.

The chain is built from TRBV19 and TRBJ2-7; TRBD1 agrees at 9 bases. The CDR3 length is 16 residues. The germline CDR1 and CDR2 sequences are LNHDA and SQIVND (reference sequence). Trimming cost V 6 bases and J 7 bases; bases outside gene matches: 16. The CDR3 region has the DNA TGTGCCAGTAGCCCCAATCGGGACAGGGCCGTCAATGAGCAGTACTTC. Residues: CASSPNRDRAVNEQYF.

As DNA, the CDR3 is TGTGCCAGCAGCTTAGGGAATAGGGGGGGGGAGACCCAGTACTTC. It yields the protein CASSLGNRGGETQYF. This sequence joins TRBV7-2 and TRBJ2-5; maybe TRBD2 (7 bases). CDR1 and CDR2 from the germline V gene are SGHTA and FQGNSA. CDR3 length: 15 amino acids. The ends were cut back, 1 base at V and 5 bases at J, with 14 bases in the middle.

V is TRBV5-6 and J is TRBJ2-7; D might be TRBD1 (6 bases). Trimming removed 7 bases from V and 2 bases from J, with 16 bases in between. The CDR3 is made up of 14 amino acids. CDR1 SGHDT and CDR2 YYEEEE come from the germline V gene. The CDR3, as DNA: TGTGCCAGCCACCCTGGCAGGGGCCCCTACGAGCAGTACTTC. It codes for CASHPGRGPYEQYF. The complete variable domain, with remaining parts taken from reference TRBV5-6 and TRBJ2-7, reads DAGVTQSPTHLIKTRGQQVTLRCSPKSGHDTVSWYQQALGQGPQFIFQYYEEEERQRGNFPDRFSGHQFPNYSSELNVNALLLGDSALYLCASHPGRGPYEQYFGPGTRLTVT.

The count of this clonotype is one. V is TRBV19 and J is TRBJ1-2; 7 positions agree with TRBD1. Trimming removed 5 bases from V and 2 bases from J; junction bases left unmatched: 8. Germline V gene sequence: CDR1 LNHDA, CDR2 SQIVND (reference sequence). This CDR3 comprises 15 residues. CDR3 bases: TGTGCCAGTAGTTCCTTACAGGGGAGGAACTATGGCTACACCTTC. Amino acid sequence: CASSSLQGRNYGYTF.

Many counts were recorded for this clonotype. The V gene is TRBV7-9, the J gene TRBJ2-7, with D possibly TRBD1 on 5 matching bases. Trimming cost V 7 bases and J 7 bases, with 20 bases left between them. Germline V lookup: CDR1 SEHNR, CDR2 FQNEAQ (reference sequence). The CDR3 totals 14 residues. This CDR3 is CASTPQGELGEQYF. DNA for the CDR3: TGTGCCAGCACTCCCCAGGGCGAGCTAGGGGAGCAGTACTTC.

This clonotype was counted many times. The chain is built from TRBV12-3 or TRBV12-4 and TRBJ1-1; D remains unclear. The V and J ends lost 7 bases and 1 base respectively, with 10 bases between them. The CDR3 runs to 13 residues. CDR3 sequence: CASTPSPNTEAFF. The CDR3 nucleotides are TGTGCCAGCACCCCCTCCCCGAACACTGAAGCTTTCTTT.

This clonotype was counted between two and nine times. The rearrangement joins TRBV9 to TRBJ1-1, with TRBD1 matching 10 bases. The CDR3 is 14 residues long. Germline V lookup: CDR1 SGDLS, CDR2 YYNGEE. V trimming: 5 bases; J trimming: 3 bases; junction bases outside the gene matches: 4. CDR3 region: CASREGTGDTEAFF. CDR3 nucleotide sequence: TGTGCCAGCAGGGAGGGGACAGGGGACACTGAAGCTTTCTTT.

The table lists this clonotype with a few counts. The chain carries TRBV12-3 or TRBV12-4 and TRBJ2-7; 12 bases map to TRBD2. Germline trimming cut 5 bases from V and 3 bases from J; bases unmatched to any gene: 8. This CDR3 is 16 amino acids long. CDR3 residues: CASSPLGLAGRYEQYF. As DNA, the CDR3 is TGTGCCAGCAGTCCTCTCGGACTAGCGGGACGCTACGAGCAGTACTTC.

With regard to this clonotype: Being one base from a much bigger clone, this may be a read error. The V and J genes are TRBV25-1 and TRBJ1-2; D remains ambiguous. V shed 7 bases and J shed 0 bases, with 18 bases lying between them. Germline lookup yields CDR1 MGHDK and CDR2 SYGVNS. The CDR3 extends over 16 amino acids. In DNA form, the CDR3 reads TGTGCCAGCAACTGGGGAGGCGAGCTTTCTAACTATGGCTACACCTTC. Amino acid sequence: CASNWGGELSNYGYTF.

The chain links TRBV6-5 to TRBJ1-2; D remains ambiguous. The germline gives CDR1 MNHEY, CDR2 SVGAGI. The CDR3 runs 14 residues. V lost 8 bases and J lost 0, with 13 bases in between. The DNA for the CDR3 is TGTGCCAGCGCCAGCAGATCATCTAACTATGGCTACACCTTC. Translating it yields CASASRSSNYGYTF.

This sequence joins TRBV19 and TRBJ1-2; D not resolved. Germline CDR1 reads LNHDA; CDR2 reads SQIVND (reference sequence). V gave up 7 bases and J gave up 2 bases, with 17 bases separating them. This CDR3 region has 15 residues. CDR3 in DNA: TGTGCCAGTACTAAGATCGTCAGGACCAACTATGGCTACACCTTC. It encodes CASTKIVRTNYGYTF.

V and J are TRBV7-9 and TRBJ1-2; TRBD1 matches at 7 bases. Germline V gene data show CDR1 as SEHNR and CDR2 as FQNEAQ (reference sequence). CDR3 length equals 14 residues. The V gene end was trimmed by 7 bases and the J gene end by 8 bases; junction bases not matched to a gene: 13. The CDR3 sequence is CASTETGTAGGYTF. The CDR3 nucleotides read TGTGCCAGCACCGAGACAGGGACCGCTGGCGGCTACACCTTC.

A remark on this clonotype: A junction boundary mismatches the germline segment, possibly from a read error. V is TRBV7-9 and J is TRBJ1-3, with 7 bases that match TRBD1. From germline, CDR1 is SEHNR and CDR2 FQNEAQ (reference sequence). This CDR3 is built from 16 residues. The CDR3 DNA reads TGCGCCAGCAGCCAAGTGACAGGGAGCTCTGGAAACACCATATATTTT. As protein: CASSQVTGSSGNTIYF.

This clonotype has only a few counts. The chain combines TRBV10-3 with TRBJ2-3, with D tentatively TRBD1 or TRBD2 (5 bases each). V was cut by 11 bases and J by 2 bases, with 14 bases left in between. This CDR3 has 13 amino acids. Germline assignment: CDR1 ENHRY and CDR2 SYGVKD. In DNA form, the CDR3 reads TGTGCCCTTTCCCGAGGGGACACAGATACGCAGTATTTT. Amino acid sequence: CALSRGDTDTQYF.

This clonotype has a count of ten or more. The CDR3 loop reads CASSLTGYGEKLFF. The CDR3 DNA reads as TGTGCCAGCAGCTTAACAGGGTATGGTGAAAAACTGTTTTTT. V usage is TRBV7-2 and J usage is TRBJ1-4, with D maybe TRBD1 (6 bases). CDR1 and CDR2 from the germline V gene are SGHTA and FQGNSA. The V and J ends lost 2 bases and 7 bases respectively, with 11 bases between them. This CDR3 is 14 amino acids long.

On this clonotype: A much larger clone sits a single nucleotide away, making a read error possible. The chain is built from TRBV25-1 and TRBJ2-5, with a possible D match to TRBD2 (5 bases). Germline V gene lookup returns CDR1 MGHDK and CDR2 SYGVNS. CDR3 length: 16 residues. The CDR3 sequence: CASSLVGRLYQETRYF. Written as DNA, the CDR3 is TGTGCCAGCAGCTTAGTAGGTCGACTATACCAAGAGACCCGGTACTTC.

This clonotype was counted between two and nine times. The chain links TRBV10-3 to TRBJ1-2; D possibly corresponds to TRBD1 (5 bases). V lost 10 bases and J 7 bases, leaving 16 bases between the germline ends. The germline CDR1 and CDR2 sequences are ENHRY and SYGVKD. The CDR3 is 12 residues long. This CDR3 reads CASRFLGAGYTF. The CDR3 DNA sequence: TGTGCCAGCCGCTTTTTAGGGGCTGGCTACACCTTC.